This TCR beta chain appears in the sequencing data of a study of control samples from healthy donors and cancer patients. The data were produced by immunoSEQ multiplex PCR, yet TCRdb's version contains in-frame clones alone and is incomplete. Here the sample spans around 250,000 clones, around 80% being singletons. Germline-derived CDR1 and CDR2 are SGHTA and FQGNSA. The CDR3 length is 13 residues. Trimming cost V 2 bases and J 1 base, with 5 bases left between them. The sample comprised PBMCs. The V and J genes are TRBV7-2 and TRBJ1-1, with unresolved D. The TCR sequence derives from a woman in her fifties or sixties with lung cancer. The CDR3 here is CASSLPTNTEAFF. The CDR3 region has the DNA TGTGCCAGCAGCTTACCCACGAACACTGAAGCTTTCTTT.